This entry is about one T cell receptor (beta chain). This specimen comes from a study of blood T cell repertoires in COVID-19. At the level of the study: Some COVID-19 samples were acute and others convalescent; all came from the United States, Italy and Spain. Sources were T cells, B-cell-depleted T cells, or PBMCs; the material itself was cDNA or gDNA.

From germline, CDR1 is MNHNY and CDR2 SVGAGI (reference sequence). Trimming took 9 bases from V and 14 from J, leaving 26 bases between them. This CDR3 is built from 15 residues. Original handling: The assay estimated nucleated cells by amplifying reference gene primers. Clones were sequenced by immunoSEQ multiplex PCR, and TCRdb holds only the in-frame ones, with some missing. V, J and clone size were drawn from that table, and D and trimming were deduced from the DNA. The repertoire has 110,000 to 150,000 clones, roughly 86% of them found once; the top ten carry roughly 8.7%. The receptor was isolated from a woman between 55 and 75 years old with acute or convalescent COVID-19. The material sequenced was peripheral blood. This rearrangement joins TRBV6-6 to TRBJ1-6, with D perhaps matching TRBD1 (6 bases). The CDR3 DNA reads TGTGCCAGTCGTAGCTCCGGCCACAGGGCAGCATCCCTCCACTTT. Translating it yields CASRSSGHRAASLHF.